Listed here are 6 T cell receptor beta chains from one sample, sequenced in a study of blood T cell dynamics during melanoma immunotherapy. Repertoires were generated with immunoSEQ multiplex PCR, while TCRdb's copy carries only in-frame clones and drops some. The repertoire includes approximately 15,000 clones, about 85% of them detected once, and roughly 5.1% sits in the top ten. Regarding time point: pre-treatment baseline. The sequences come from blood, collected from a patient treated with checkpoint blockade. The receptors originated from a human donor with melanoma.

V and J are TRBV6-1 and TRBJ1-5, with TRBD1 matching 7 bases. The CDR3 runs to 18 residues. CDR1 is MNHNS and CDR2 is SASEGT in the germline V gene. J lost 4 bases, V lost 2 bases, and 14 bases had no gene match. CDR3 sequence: CASSETPPLRTGNQPQHF. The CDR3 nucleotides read TGTGCCAGCAGTGAAACCCCCCCCCTCCGGACAGGTAATCAGCCCCAGCATTTT.

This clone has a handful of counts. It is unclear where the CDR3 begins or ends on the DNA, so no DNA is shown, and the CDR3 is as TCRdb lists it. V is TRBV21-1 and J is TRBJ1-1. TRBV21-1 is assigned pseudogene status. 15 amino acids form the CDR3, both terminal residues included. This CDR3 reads CASSKVWGAGTEAFF.

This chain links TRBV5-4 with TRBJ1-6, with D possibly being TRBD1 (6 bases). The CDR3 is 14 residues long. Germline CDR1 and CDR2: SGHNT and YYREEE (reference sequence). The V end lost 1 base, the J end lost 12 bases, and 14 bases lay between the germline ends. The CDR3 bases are TGTGCCAGCAGCTTGCGTCAGGGGATCGGACCCCTCCACTTT. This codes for CASSLRQGIGPLHF.

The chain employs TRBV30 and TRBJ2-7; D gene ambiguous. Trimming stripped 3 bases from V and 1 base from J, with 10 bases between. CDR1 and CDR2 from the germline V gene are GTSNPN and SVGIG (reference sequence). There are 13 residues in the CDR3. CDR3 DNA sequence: TGTGCCTGGAGCCCCAGGCAGTCCTACGAGCAGTACTTC. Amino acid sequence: CAWSPRQSYEQYF.

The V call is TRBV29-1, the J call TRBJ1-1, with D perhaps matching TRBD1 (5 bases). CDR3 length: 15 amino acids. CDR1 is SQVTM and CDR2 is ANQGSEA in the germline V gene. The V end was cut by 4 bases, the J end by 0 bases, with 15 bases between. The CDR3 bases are TGCAGCGTTGGGGCAGGGTGGGCAATGAACACTGAAGCTTTCTTT. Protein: CSVGAGWAMNTEAFF.

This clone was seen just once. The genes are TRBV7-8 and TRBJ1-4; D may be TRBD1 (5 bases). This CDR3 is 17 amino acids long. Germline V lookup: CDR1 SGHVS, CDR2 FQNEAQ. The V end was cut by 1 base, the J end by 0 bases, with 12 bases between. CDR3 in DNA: TGTGCCAGCAGCTTAGGGGGAGGGGTGGCAACTAATGAAAAACTGTTTTTT. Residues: CASSLGGGVATNEKLFF.